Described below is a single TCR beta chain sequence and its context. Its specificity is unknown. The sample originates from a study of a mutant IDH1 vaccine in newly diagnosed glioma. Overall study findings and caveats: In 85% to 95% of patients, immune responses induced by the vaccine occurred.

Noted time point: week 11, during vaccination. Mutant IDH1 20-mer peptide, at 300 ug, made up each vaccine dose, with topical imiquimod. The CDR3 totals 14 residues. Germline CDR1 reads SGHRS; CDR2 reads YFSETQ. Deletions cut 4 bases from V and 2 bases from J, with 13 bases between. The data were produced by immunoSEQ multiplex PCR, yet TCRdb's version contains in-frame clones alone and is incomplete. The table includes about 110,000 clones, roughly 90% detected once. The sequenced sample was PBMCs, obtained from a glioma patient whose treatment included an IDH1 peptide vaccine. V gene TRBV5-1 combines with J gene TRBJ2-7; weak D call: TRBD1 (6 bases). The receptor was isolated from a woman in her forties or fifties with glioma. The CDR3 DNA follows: TGCGCCAGCAGCGTTATGGACAGACCCTACGAGCAGTACTTC. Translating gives CASSVMDRPYEQYF.